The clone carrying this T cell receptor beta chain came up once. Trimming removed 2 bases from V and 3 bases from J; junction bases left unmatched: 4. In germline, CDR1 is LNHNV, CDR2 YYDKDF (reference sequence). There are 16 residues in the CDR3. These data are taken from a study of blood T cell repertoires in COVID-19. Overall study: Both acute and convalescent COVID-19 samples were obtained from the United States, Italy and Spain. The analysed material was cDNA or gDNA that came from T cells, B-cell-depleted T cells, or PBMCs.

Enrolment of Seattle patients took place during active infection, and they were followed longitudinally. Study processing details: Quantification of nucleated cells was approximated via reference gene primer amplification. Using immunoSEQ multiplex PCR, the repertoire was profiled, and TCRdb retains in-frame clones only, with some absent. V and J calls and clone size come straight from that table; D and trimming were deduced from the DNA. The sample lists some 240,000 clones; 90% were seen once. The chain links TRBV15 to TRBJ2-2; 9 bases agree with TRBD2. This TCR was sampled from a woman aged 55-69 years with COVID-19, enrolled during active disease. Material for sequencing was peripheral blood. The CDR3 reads CATSRSSGAYTGELFF. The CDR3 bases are TGTGCCACCAGCAGATCTAGCGGGGCGTACACCGGGGAGCTGTTTTTT.